This T cell receptor beta chain was recovered during a study of a mutant IDH1 vaccine in newly diagnosed glioma. Germline V CDR1 and CDR2: SGHVS, FQNEAQ. The length of the CDR3 is 19 residues. Trimming took 5 bases from V and 4 from J; bases not matched to a gene: 20. Using immunoSEQ multiplex PCR, the repertoire was profiled, and TCRdb retains in-frame clones only, with some absent. Of under 40,000 clones in the sample, about four fifths were seen once. To note about this clone: Antigen: not known.

Time point reported: week 47, end of study. In the vaccine, a single dose held 300 ug of the mutant IDH1 20-mer peptide, along with topical imiquimod. New WHO grade 3 or 4 astrocytomas that were IDH1-mutant and ATRX-lost occurred in the donors. Sequencing used PBMCs, obtained from a glioma patient whose treatment included an IDH1 peptide vaccine. The chain carries TRBV7-8 and TRBJ2-1; 7 bases map to TRBD1. The clonotype originates from a man younger than 45 with glioma. Here the CDR3 reads CASSPRTGLTRRVYNEQFF. In DNA, the CDR3 is TGTGCCAGCAGCCCCCGGACAGGTTTGACACGGCGGGTTTACAATGAGCAGTTCTTC.